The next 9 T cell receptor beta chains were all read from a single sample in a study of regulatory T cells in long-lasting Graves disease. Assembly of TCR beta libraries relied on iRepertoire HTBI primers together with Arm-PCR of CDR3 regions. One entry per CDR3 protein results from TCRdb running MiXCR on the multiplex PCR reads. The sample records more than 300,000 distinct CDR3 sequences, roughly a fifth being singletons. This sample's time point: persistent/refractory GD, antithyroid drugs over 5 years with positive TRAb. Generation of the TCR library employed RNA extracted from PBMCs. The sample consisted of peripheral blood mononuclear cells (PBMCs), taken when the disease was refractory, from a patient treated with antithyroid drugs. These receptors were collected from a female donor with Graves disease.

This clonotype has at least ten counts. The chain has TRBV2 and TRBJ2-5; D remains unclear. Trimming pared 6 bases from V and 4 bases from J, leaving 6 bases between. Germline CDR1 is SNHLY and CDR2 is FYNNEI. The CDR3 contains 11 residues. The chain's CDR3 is CASRVGETQYF. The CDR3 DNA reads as TGTGCCAGCAGGGTAGGAGAGACCCAGTACTTC.

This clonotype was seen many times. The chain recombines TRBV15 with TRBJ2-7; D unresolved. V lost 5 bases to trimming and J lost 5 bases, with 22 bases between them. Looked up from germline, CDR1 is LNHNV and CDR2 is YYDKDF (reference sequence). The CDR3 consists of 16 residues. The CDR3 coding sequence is TGTGCCACCAGCCGAAGGGCGGCCGCCTTTCTAGACGAGCAGTACTTC. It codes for CATSRRAAAFLDEQYF.

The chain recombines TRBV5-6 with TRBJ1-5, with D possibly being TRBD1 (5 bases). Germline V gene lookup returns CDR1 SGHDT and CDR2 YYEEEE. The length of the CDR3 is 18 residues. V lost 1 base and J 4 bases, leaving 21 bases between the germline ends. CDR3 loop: CASSLFSSGHFRNQPQHF. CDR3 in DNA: TGTGCCAGCAGCTTGTTCAGTTCCGGACATTTTAGGAATCAGCCCCAGCATTTT.

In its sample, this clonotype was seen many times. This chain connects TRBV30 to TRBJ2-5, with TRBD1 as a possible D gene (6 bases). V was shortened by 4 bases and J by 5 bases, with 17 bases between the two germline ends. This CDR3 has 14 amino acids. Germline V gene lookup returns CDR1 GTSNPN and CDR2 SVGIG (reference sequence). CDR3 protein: CAWTRGRERETQYF. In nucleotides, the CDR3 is TGTGCCTGGACCAGGGGCAGGGAGAGGGAGACCCAGTACTTC.

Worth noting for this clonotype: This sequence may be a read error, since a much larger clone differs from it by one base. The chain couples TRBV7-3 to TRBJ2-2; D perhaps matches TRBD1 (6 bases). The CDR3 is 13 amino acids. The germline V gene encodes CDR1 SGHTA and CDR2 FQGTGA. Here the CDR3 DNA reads TGTGCCAGCAGCCAGACAGGAGCTTCGACGCTGGTTTTT. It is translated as CASSQTGASTLVF.

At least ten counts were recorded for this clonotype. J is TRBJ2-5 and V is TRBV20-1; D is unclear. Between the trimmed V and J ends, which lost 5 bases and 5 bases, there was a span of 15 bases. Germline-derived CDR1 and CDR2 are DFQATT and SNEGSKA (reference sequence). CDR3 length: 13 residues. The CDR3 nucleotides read TGCAGTGCTCTGAGTGGCTCGGTGGAGACCCAGTACTTC. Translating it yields CSALSGSVETQYF.

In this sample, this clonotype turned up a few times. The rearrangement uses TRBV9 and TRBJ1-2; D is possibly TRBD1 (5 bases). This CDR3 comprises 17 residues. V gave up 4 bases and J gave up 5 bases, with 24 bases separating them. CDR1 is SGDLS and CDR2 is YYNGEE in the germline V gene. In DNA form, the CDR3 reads TGTGCCAGCAGCCCCTGGTCAAGCGGGACGCCCTCTTATGGCTACACCTTC. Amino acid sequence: CASSPWSSGTPSYGYTF.

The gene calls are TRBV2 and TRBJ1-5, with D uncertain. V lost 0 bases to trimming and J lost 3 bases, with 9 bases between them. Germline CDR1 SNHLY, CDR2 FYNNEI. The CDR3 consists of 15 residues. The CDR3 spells CASSEAPQLNQPQHF. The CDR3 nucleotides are TGTGCCAGCAGTGAAGCACCACAGCTCAATCAGCCCCAGCATTTT.

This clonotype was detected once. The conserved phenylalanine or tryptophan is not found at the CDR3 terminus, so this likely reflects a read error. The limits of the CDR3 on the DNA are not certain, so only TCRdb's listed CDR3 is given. The chain's CDR3 is CASSLGGDRRTERL. The chain uses TRBV27 and TRBJ2-1; no DNA check was done on the table's D call, TRBD1. Both ends counted, the CDR3 spans 14 residues. Germline V lookup: CDR1 MNHEY, CDR2 SMNVEV (reference sequence).